Below, 12 T cell receptor beta chains from the same sample are listed, as sequenced in a study of vaccination and CD4 T cells after COVID-19 (dated by TCRdb to between 2021 and 2024). Their cognate antigens are unknown. Interpreted using the paper, the treatment or condition label stands for: roughly nine-day PBMC culture with coronavirus spike peptide pools or control peptides (ViraFEST assay). Library preparation employed PCR. The instrument given in TCRdb is Illumina iSeq 100. DNA from cultured CD4+ T cells underwent TCR sequencing with the Oncomine TCR Beta short-read assay at the Johns Hopkins FTIC core. Starting from the raw public reads, TCRdb applied fastp trimming at Q25, assembled clones with MiXCR and retained in-frame beta chains. Rows are combined by CDR3 protein, so each entry shows the most common genes and DNA. The sample yields under 20,000 distinct CDR3 sequences; about 45% were counted once. The ten largest clones capture approximately 12% of the sample.

Sequencing was performed on cultured CD4+ T cells from blood. Receptor source: a human donor with COVID-19.

The chain couples TRBV14 to TRBJ2-1; the match to TRBD2 covers 11 bases. Per the germline V gene, CDR1 is SGHDN and CDR2 is FVKESK. Trimming cost V 1 base and J 4 bases; bases outside gene matches: 3. This CDR3 spans 16 amino acids. Written as DNA, the CDR3 is TGTGCCAGCAGCCAAGGGCTAGCGGGGGGATACAATGAGCAGTTCTTC. Amino acids: CASSQGLAGGYNEQFF.

This clonotype has just a few counts. The rearrangement links TRBV7-6 to TRBJ1-2; no reliable D call. The CDR3 runs 18 residues. Per germline, CDR1 SGHVS and CDR2 FNYEAQ. Deletions cut 5 bases from V and 7 bases from J, with 29 bases between. CDR3: CASSQPTTQLFGDCGYTF. Written as DNA, the CDR3 is TGTGCCAGCAGCCAGCCTACGACGCAGCTATTTGGTGACTGTGGCTACACCTTC.

This clonotype was recorded a few times. The rearrangement uses TRBV29-1 and TRBJ1-2, with 10 bases lining up with TRBD1. The J segment lost 6 bases and the V segment lost 7 bases, leaving 11 bases of the junction unmatched. Germline values: CDR1 SQVTM, CDR2 ANQGSEA. This CDR3 spans 14 amino acids. CDR3 loop: CSATGTGVMNGYTF. CDR3 DNA sequence: TGCAGCGCCACCGGGACAGGGGTTATGAATGGCTACACCTTC.

The table lists this clonotype with a few counts. This chain connects TRBV11-3 to TRBJ1-6; D perhaps matches TRBD1 (5 bases). CDR1 and CDR2 from the germline V gene are SGHNT and YENEEA. Trimming pared 4 bases from V and 7 bases from J, leaving 17 bases between. This CDR3 is 16 amino acids long. Written as DNA, the CDR3 is TGTGCCAGCAGCTCTCGGCAGGGCGAAGTGAATTCACCCCTCCACTTT. It codes for CASSSRQGEVNSPLHF.

The chain combines TRBV6-1 with TRBJ1-5, with TRBD1 matching 7 bases. The germline CDR1 and CDR2 sequences are MNHNS and SASEGT. CDR3 length: 16 residues. J gave up 5 bases and V 4 bases, and 11 bases lay outside the gene matches. The CDR3 spells CASSGRDRGGYQPQHF. CDR3 coding DNA: TGTGCCAGCAGTGGCCGGGACAGAGGGGGCTATCAGCCCCAGCATTTT.

J is TRBJ2-5 and V is TRBV5-1, with unresolved D. The CDR3 sequence is 12 residues long. V was pared by 4 bases and J by 1 base, with 5 bases between. CDR1 is SGHRS and CDR2 is YFSETQ in the germline V gene. The chain's CDR3 is CASSIVQETQYF. In nucleotides, the CDR3 is TGCGCCAGCAGCATCGTCCAAGAGACCCAGTACTTC.

V and J are TRBV19 and TRBJ2-3, with TRBD2 identical over 8 bases. V shed 5 bases and J 3 bases; nucleotides not matched to a gene: 4. This CDR3 spans 14 amino acids. CDR1 is LNHDA and CDR2 is SQIVND in the germline V gene (reference sequence). In DNA form, the CDR3 reads TGTGCCAGTAGTCATAGCGGGGCTACAGATACGCAGTATTTT. Protein: CASSHSGATDTQYF. Using reference TRBV19 and TRBJ2-3 for the parts outside the CDR3, the full variable domain is DGGITQSPKYLFRKEGQNVTLSCEQNLNHDAMYWYRQDPGQGLRLIYYSQIVNDFQKGDIAEGYSVSREKKESFPLTVTSAQKNPTAFYLCASSHSGATDTQYFGPGTRLTVL.

The chain is built from TRBV2 and TRBJ1-6; unclear D gene. Looked up from germline, CDR1 is SNHLY and CDR2 is FYNNEI. V gave up 3 bases and J gave up 17 bases, with 14 bases separating them. There are 12 residues in the CDR3. Here the CDR3 reads CASSETTRPFHF. The CDR3 region has the DNA TGTGCCAGCAGTGAGACGACACGCCCATTCCACTTT.

This clonotype was observed a handful of times. V is TRBV6-1 and J is TRBJ1-2, with 7 bases matching TRBD1. The V segment lost 8 bases and the J segment 8 bases; nucleotides outside the gene matches: 11. CDR1 is MNHNS and CDR2 is SASEGT in the germline V gene. This CDR3 has 13 residues. The CDR3 protein is CASGTERQAGYTF. The DNA for the CDR3 is TGTGCCAGCGGGACAGAACGCCAGGCGGGCTACACCTTC.

This chain joins TRBV11-2 and TRBJ1-5, with unresolved D. This CDR3 region has 14 residues. The germline V and J ends were trimmed by 6 bases and 4 bases, with 13 bases remaining between them. From germline, CDR1 is SGHAT and CDR2 FQNNGV. Written as DNA, the CDR3 is TGTGCCAGCAGTCCACCCGGGAGAAATCAGCCCCAGCATTTT. Translation: CASSPPGRNQPQHF. The whole variable domain, filled in from reference TRBV11-2 and TRBJ1-5, reads EAGVAQSPRYKIIEKRQSVAFWCNPISGHATLYWYQQILGQGPKLLIQFQNNGVVDDSQLPKDRFSAERLKGVDSTLKIQPAKLEDSAVYLCASSPPGRNQPQHFGDGTRLSIL.

The V and J genes are TRBV5-1 and TRBJ2-3; TRBD2 matches at 10 bases. Germline CDR1 and CDR2: SGHRS and YFSETQ. Trimming at V came to 4 bases and at J to 4 bases, leaving 12 bases not matched to a gene. The CDR3 has 17 residues. DNA for the CDR3: TGCGCCAGCAGCGGTGTTATCAGCGGGGGGGCCGCAGATACGCAGTATTTT. Encoded protein: CASSGVISGGAADTQYF.

The chain uses TRBV7-3 and TRBJ2-7; D not certain. V dropped 6 bases and J dropped 6 bases, with 6 bases sitting between them. The germline gives CDR1 SGHTA, CDR2 FQGTGA. The CDR3 has 10 residues. The CDR3 DNA reads as TGTGCCAGCAGAATATCCGAGCAGTACTTC. Encoded protein: CASRISEQYF.